The rows below give T cell receptor beta chains drawn from one sample of a study of blood T cells in healthy people across ages. Each CDR3 protein gets one entry after TCRdb re-called the 5' RACE reads with MiXCR. Of around 690,000 distinct CDR3 sequences in the sample, under 65% were seen once. The sequenced material came from blood. These receptors all come from a man aged 55-75 years in good health. Each CDR3 is given with its conserved first and last residue. D genes are given only for firm matches.

v_call d_call cdr3_aa
TRBV29-1 TRBD1 CSVEGGKDRGDRYTEAFF
TRBV5-1 TRBD1 CASSRATGAGNTEAFF
TRBV20-1 NA CSARGPGHEGPGANVLTF
TRBV13 NA CASSFSRGRGTGELFF
TRBV6-2/TRBV6-3 TRBD2 CASSNRGGHNEQFF
TRBV20-1 NA CSARAGPYNEQFF
TRBV5-1 NA CASSSRDPGELFF
TRBV3-1 NA CASSQALGTTQYF
TRBV4-1 NA CASSQDLLGGRDEQFF
TRBV20-1 NA CSARDSRGANEKLFF
TRBV5-1 NA CASSPDFVTQYF
TRBV7-8 NA CASSLDGGPDKVFF
TRBV15 NA CATSPDRNYGYTF
TRBV11-2 NA CASSLVQDYLYGYTF
TRBV7-2 NA CASSLVVGRAVYNEQFF
TRBV4-1 NA CASSQAPGIFYGYTF
TRBV15 TRBD1 CATSSRRQGGNEQFF
TRBV29-1 TRBD1 CSVERSRTGYGYTF
TRBV6-5 TRBD1 CASSYLGQGGDEQYF
TRBV6-2/TRBV6-3 TRBD2 CASRGTSGSFEQYF
TRBV6-1 TRBD2 CASSEPREGGYNEQFF
TRBV6-1 NA CASRESGIRTHGYTF
TRBV12-3/TRBV12-4 NA CASVQGKGWSIQYF
TRBV20-1 TRBD2 CSALPLAESTDTQYF
TRBV12-3/TRBV12-4 TRBD2 CASTPQAGGPYEQYF
TRBV29-1 NA CSFTGIRNNERFF
TRBV5-1 NA CASSLGTLALVDYEQYF
TRBV12-3/TRBV12-4 NA CASSTKWEETQYF
TRBV9 NA CASSGSNTEAFF
TRBV7-2 TRBD2 CASSHRGGPKFF
TRBV6-2/TRBV6-3 NA CASSYSGWQYF
TRBV5-1 TRBD1 CASSLTGQGGSSGGYTF
TRBV10-1 NA CASSESITESYNEQFF
TRBV12-3/TRBV12-4 TRBD2 CASSWERGAAYEQYF
TRBV4-2 TRBD2 CASSQDLLTSGGRGNEQFF
TRBV7-3 NA CASSLNGGRAKNIQYF
TRBV10-3 NA CAISEGSYNEQYF
TRBV6-5 TRBD1 CASAGTNPGQNSPPHF
TRBV12-3/TRBV12-4 NA CASRNDRPNNYGYTF
TRBV7-9 TRBD1 CASSLDLGTGTDIQYF
TRBV12-3/TRBV12-4 NA CASSNSYERYF
TRBV5-1 NA CASSWDEGQPQHF
TRBV27 TRBD2 CASSSRSGTSGGGLFF
TRBV20-1 TRBD2 CSARGGTSGGQETQYF
TRBV7-9 NA CASSLAVWSDTQYF
TRBV9 NA CASSGGSARPYNEQFF
TRBV4-2 NA CASSQDLEVPTEAFF
TRBV4-1 NA CASSQAVRNTGELFF
TRBV12-3/TRBV12-4 TRBD1 CASSAIPGQGWELFF
TRBV27 NA CASSLVWSQRGEKLFF
TRBV7-9 NA CASSFVQGTQETQYF